This passage covers 26 T cell receptor beta chains from one sample sequenced in a study of shared clonotypes between healthy human individuals. Naive-designated CD8 cells lacked CD45RO, were positively enriched for CCR7, and omitted terminally differentiated effector memory CD45RA+ cells. Generated by immunoSEQ multiplex PCR, the TCRdb table keeps only in-frame clones and is missing some. Here the sample spans around 2,000,000 clones, about 93% being singletons. The source material was naive CD8+ T cells from PBMCs. The receptors were sampled from a man between 18 and 35 years old in good health. Some clones in this sample may be carry-over from other donors' samples.

The chain is built from TRBV7-9 and TRBJ1-1; 7 positions match TRBD1. V shed 6 bases, J shed 8 bases, and the junction held 6 bases outside the gene matches. Germline CDR1 and CDR2: SEHNR and FQNEAQ (reference sequence). This CDR3 comprises 12 residues. Written as DNA, the CDR3 is TGTGCCAGCAGACCCGGGACAGAAGAAGCTTTCTTT. This gives the protein CASRPGTEEAFF.

The chain recombines TRBV7-3 with TRBJ1-2; D gene unclear. Germline V lookup: CDR1 SGHTA, CDR2 FQGTGA. CDR3 size: 15 residues. Trimming pared 4 bases from V and 0 bases from J, leaving 12 bases between. CDR3 sequence reads: CASSSVIGTNYGYTF. CDR3 sequence (DNA): TGTGCCAGCAGCTCGGTGATAGGAACTAACTATGGCTACACCTTC.

V usage is TRBV13 and J usage is TRBJ2-7; D unclear. Deletions cut 1 base from V and 5 bases from J, with 6 bases between. Germline V gene data show CDR1 as PRHDT and CDR2 as FYEKMQ (reference sequence). The CDR3 consists of 12 residues. CDR3 amino acids: CASSLEKDEQYF. CDR3 coding DNA: TGTGCCAGCAGCTTAGAAAAGGACGAGCAGTACTTC.

The J gene is TRBJ2-3, the V gene TRBV2; 10 bases are a match to TRBD1. Germline CDR1 is SNHLY and CDR2 is FYNNEI. This CDR3 is 16 amino acids long. The ends lost 8 bases at V and 6 bases at J; junction bases unmatched: 14. CDR3 residues: CASFLSRDRGADTQYF. In nucleotides, the CDR3 is TGTGCCAGCTTCCTGTCCCGGGACAGGGGAGCGGATACGCAGTATTTT.

This chain connects TRBV2 to TRBJ1-1, with D possibly TRBD1 on 6 matching bases. The CDR3 sequence is 14 residues long. Germline lookup yields CDR1 SNHLY and CDR2 FYNNEI. Trimming shortened V by 1 base and J by 5 bases, and 11 bases separated the two germline ends. Here the CDR3 reads CASSEVPGATEAFF. The CDR3, as DNA: TGTGCCAGCAGTGAAGTTCCAGGGGCTACTGAAGCTTTCTTT.

About this clone: The same CDR3 also results from other DNA sequences found in this sample. The V call is TRBV6-6, the J call TRBJ2-1; D ambiguous. The CDR3 has 12 amino acids. The germline gives CDR1 MNHNY, CDR2 SVGAGI (reference sequence). V lost 5 bases, J lost 5 bases, and 7 bases lay in between. CDR3 sequence: CASSPSNNEQFF. The CDR3 bases are TGTGCCAGCAGTCCCTCAAACAATGAGCAGTTCTTC.

The CDR3 region has the DNA TGTGCCAGCAGCCCCGGACTTTTTTCGTACCAAGAGACCCAGTACTTC. Amino acids: CASSPGLFSYQETQYF. This chain joins TRBV11-2 and TRBJ2-5, with D possibly being TRBD2 (5 bases). The germline V gene encodes CDR1 SGHAT and CDR2 FQNNGV. The CDR3 runs to 16 residues. V lost 5 bases to trimming and J lost 0 bases, with 16 bases between them.

The chain recombines TRBV11-1 with TRBJ2-3; D might be TRBD2 (6 bases). Germline V gene sequence: CDR1 SGHAT, CDR2 FQDESV (reference sequence). This CDR3 has 16 amino acids. The germline V and J ends were trimmed by 3 bases and 8 bases, with 21 bases remaining between them. CDR3 in amino acids: CASSFQGGEVRRTQYF. The CDR3, as DNA: TGTGCCAGCAGCTTCCAGGGCGGGGAAGTGCGGCGTACGCAGTATTTT.

The genes are TRBV9 and TRBJ2-7; no clear D gene. The CDR3 runs 14 residues. Trimming left V 3 bases short and J 5 bases short, with 15 bases between. Germline loops: CDR1 SGDLS, CDR2 YYNGEE. CDR3 protein: CASSEDGVGDEQYF. CDR3 bases: TGTGCCAGCAGCGAGGACGGTGTTGGGGACGAGCAGTACTTC.

This chain uses TRBV10-1 with TRBJ1-5, with no clear D. Germline CDR1 WNHNN, CDR2 SYGVQD (reference sequence). Trimming pared 6 bases from V and 15 bases from J, leaving 12 bases between. CDR3 length equals 10 residues. CDR3 bases: TGCGCCAGCAGAAATCCACGAGGGCATTTT. Protein sequence: CASRNPRGHF.

V gene TRBV5-1 combines with J gene TRBJ2-3, with 7 positions matching TRBD1. This CDR3 is built from 16 residues. V lost 4 bases, J lost 2 bases, and 10 bases stayed unmatched. CDR1 is SGHRS and CDR2 is YFSETQ in the germline V gene. CDR3: CASSLLGTATTDTQYF. CDR3 bases: TGCGCCAGCAGCCTCCTGGGGACAGCCACCACAGATACGCAGTATTTT.

V usage is TRBV18 and J usage is TRBJ2-3, with D tentatively TRBD1 (7 bases). The V gene lost 1 base and the J gene lost 1 base, with 12 bases spanning the gap. The CDR3 is made up of 16 amino acids. The germline CDR1 and CDR2 sequences are KGHSH and LQKENI. The CDR3 sequence: CASSPLDREGTDTQYF. The DNA of the CDR3 is TGTGCCAGCTCACCACTTGACAGGGAGGGCACAGATACGCAGTATTTT.

V and J are TRBV6-6 and TRBJ1-1; D gene uncertain. This CDR3 region has 12 residues. Trimming stripped 0 bases from V and 7 bases from J, with 6 bases between. Germline V gives CDR1 MNHNY, CDR2 SVGAGI (reference sequence). Written as DNA, the CDR3 is TGTGCCAGCAGTTACTCGACAAGTGAAGCTTTCTTT. It yields the protein CASSYSTSEAFF.

V usage is TRBV6-5 and J usage is TRBJ2-5, with unresolved D. Trimming stripped 6 bases from V and 1 base from J, with 15 bases between. Germline values: CDR1 MNHEY, CDR2 SVGAGI. CDR3 length equals 15 residues. CDR3 sequence reads: CASSTDLNTQETQYF. As DNA, the CDR3 is TGTGCCAGCAGCACAGACCTAAACACCCAAGAGACCCAGTACTTC.

This chain connects TRBV12-5 to TRBJ2-1, with 8 nucleotides matching TRBD1. After removal of 0 bases from V and 5 bases from J, the junction contained 3 bases not matched to a gene. This CDR3 comprises 15 residues. Germline CDR1 LGHNT, CDR2 FRNRAP. This chain's CDR3 is CASGLVTTGDNEQFF. The CDR3 DNA follows: TGTGCTAGTGGTTTGGTCACGACAGGGGACAATGAGCAGTTCTTC.

This chain joins TRBV7-9 and TRBJ2-5, with D perhaps TRBD1 (6 bases). Looked up from germline, CDR1 is SEHNR and CDR2 is FQNEAQ (reference sequence). The ends were cut back, 7 bases at V and 1 base at J, with 16 bases in the middle. The CDR3 loop spans 15 amino acids. The CDR3 region is CASNDRQGPQETQYF. As DNA, the CDR3 is TGTGCCAGCAACGACCGGCAGGGGCCCCAAGAGACCCAGTACTTC.

Only a few counts were recorded for this clone. This chain uses TRBV5-4 with TRBJ1-1; 10 bases match TRBD1. V trimming: 10 bases; J trimming: 0 bases; junction bases outside the gene matches: 3. Germline CDR1 is SGHNT and CDR2 is YYREEE (reference sequence). The CDR3 is made up of 13 amino acids. The CDR3 coding sequence is TGTGCCTCCGGGACAGGGGTGAACACTGAAGCTTTCTTT. This codes for CASGTGVNTEAFF.

The chain joins TRBV5-4 to TRBJ2-1, with a possible D match to TRBD2 (8 bases). Trimming stripped 4 bases from V and 8 bases from J, with 22 bases between. Per the germline V gene, CDR1 is SGHNT and CDR2 is YYREEE (reference sequence). CDR3 length: 16 residues. CDR3 DNA: TGTGCCAGCAGCCAGAAGCGGGAGAGGGGGCGGGATGAGCAGTTCTTC. Encoded protein: CASSQKRERGRDEQFF.

This clone was counted once. This chain connects TRBV5-3 to TRBJ2-1, with 8 bases identical to TRBD2. TRBV5-3 is designated an ORF whose function remains uncertain. The CDR3 has 15 residues. Trimming took 1 base from V and 4 from J; bases not matched to a gene: 4. In nucleotides, the CDR3 is TGTGCCAGAAGCTTGATACTAGCGGAGTACAATGAGCAGTTCTTC. The encoded protein is CARSLILAEYNEQFF.

This clone was seen just once. The V call is TRBV5-1, the J call TRBJ2-1; 8 nucleotides line up with TRBD2. J lost 10 bases, V lost 0 bases, and 18 bases had no gene match. This CDR3 region has 18 residues. Per the germline V gene, CDR1 is SGHRS and CDR2 is YFSETQ. The CDR3 DNA reads TGCGCCAGCAGCTTGGTCTCGTCTCTAGCGGGCGCCCCTCTGGAGCAGTTCTTC. This translates into CASSLVSSLAGAPLEQFF.

Concerning this clone itself: This CDR3 is also generated by other DNA sequences in the sample. The V call is TRBV28, the J call TRBJ2-1; 9 nucleotides align to TRBD2. Germline V lookup: CDR1 MDHEN, CDR2 SYDVKM. V lost 3 bases to trimming and J lost 5 bases; unmatched junction nucleotides: 2. CDR3 length: 14 amino acids. The CDR3, as DNA: TGTGCCAGCAGTTTCTTAGCGGGAGACAATGAGCAGTTCTTC. This gives the protein CASSFLAGDNEQFF.

The gene calls are TRBV2 and TRBJ2-5; 7 bases agree with TRBD2. This CDR3 is built from 15 residues. V shed 4 bases, J shed 2 bases, and the junction held 7 bases outside the gene matches. CDR1 is SNHLY and CDR2 is FYNNEI in the germline V gene. The CDR3: CASSVTSVLQETQYF. The CDR3 DNA reads as TGTGCCAGCAGTGTCACTAGCGTACTACAAGAGACCCAGTACTTC.

The V gene is TRBV6-7, the J gene TRBJ2-1; 16 bases line up with TRBD2. TRBV6-7 is an ORF for which the function is uncertain. Losses at the gene ends were 6 bases for V and 0 bases for J; bases not matched to a gene: 8. This CDR3 is built from 19 residues. DNA for the CDR3: TGTGCCAGCAGGGACCCGGGACTAGCGGGAGGGAGCTCCTACAATGAGCAGTTCTTC. It yields the protein CASRDPGLAGGSSYNEQFF.

The genes are TRBV4-2 and TRBJ2-7, with 8 bases that match TRBD2. Germline loops: CDR1 LGHNA, CDR2 YNFKEQ. The CDR3 is 14 amino acids. Trimming at V came to 2 bases and at J to 6 bases, leaving 6 bases not matched to a gene. CDR3 in DNA: TGTGCCAGCAGCCAAACGGGACTAGAAGCCGAGCAGTACTTC. It specifies CASSQTGLEAEQYF.

This clone was detected a few times. The chain is built from TRBV7-9 and TRBJ1-2; D unresolved. The germline V and J ends were trimmed by 4 bases and 2 bases, with 8 bases remaining between them. The CDR3 extends over 13 amino acids. Germline values: CDR1 SEHNR, CDR2 FQNEAQ (reference sequence). The CDR3 spells CASSSDGNYGYTF. DNA of the CDR3: TGTGCCAGCAGCTCCGACGGGAACTATGGCTACACCTTC.

The gene calls are TRBV29-1 and TRBJ2-7, with 8 bases lining up with TRBD1. The J segment lost 6 bases and the V segment lost 7 bases, leaving 11 bases of the junction unmatched. Germline V lookup: CDR1 SQVTM, CDR2 ANQGSEA. The CDR3 length is 13 residues. CDR3 residues: CSAGTGWGFEQYF. DNA of the CDR3: TGCAGCGCAGGGACAGGTTGGGGGTTCGAGCAGTACTTC.